The T cell receptor (beta chain) described here comes from a study of PD-L1 blockade in urothelial cancer. Overall study: Prior chemotherapy ranged from 0 to 3 regimens per patient. Blood was analyzed 3 weeks (second dose) and 6 weeks after treatment start.

Stated time point: peripheral blood 6 weeks after treatment start. TCRdb's table, derived via immunoSEQ multiplex PCR, lists solely in-frame clones and lacks some. The table shows 25,000 to 35,000 clones, with around three quarters occurring only once. CDR1 and CDR2 (germline): LNHDA, SQIVND (reference sequence). Trimming cost V 6 bases and J 5 bases; bases outside gene matches: 9. The CDR3 spans 15 residues. This rearrangement joins TRBV19 to TRBJ2-3, with 9 nucleotides matching TRBD1. This clonotype was sampled from a man in his 70s with urothelial cancer. Source: PBMCs, taken around atezolizumab (anti-PD-L1) treatment. The CDR3 reads CASSPGTGTGDTQYF. The CDR3 nucleotides are TGTGCCAGTAGCCCAGGGACAGGGACGGGAGATACGCAGTATTTT.